The 32 T cell receptor beta chains presented below share a single source sample, sequenced in a study of spatial heterogeneity in lung cancer. TCRdb called the 5' RACE reads again in MiXCR, with one record for every CDR3 protein. The sample carries fewer than 7,500 distinct CDR3 sequences, 15% to 20% recorded once. Sample time point: sample taken at primary tumor resection. No cell sorting; template was whole RNA from tumor, lung tissue or PBMC. The source material was PBMCs, sampled at surgery. Every receptor here comes from a female donor with early-stage non-small cell lung cancer.

This chain uses TRBV4-2 with TRBJ1-5; D not certain. This CDR3 spans 15 amino acids. Germline CDR1 and CDR2: LGHNA and YNFKEQ. V was cut by 0 bases and J by 7 bases, with 13 bases left in between. CDR3 protein: CASSQDRGNGQPQHF. The CDR3 DNA reads as TGTGCCAGCAGCCAAGATCGAGGGAACGGCCAGCCCCAGCATTTT.

Relative to its sample, this clonotype is medium-sized. This sequence joins TRBV10-3 and TRBJ2-2, with D perhaps given as TRBD1 or TRBD2 (5 bases each). The V gene's germline CDR1 is ENHRY and CDR2 SYGVKD. CDR3 length: 13 residues. The CDR3 nucleotides are TGTGCTGCCGGGACGGTGAACACCGGGGAGCTGTTTTTT. It specifies CAAGTVNTGELFF.

This clonotype was counted a few times. This chain connects TRBV4-1 to TRBJ1-3, with D uncertain. There are 15 residues in the CDR3. With 4 bases removed from V and 2 bases from J, the gap between germline ends came to 12 bases. CDR1 is MGHRA, CDR2 YSYEKL, per germline. The CDR3 region has the DNA TGCGCCAGCAGCCTCCCCCGGACGGCTGGAAACACCATATATTTT. It translates to CASSLPRTAGNTIYF.

The chain couples TRBV5-1 to TRBJ2-5, with D possibly TRBD1 on 5 matching bases. CDR1 is SGHRS, CDR2 YFSETQ, per germline. Between the trimmed V and J ends, which lost 4 bases and 5 bases, there was a span of 12 bases. The CDR3 runs to 13 residues. The DNA of the CDR3 is TGCGCCAGCAGCAAGGACACAATCGAGACCCAGTACTTC. Residues: CASSKDTIETQYF. Supplemented by reference TRBV5-1 and TRBJ2-5, the full variable domain reads KAGVTQTPRYLIKTRGQQVTLSCSPISGHRSVSWYQQTPGQGLQFLFEYFSETQRNKGNFPGRFSGRQFSNSRSEMNVSTLELGDSALYLCASSKDTIETQYFGPGTRLLVL.

Only a few counts were recorded for this clonotype. The CDR3 is CASRPGQGSYEQYF. The CDR3 coding sequence is TGTGCCAGCAGGCCGGGACAGGGATCCTACGAGCAGTACTTC. The chain carries TRBV28 and TRBJ2-7, with 9 bases identical to TRBD1. The germline V gene encodes CDR1 MDHEN and CDR2 SYDVKM. V lost 6 bases, J lost 1 base, and 4 bases stayed unmatched. The CDR3 length is 14 residues.

CDR3 in DNA: TGTGCCAGCAGCTTGTCAGAGGGAAGGGCTAACCAAGAGACCCAGTACTTC. This gives the protein CASSLSEGRANQETQYF. This chain joins TRBV5-4 and TRBJ2-5; tentatively, D is TRBD2 (5 bases). Per the germline V gene, CDR1 is SGHNT and CDR2 is YYREEE (reference sequence). V dropped 1 base and J dropped 0 bases, with 16 bases sitting between them. The CDR3 runs 17 residues.

This clonotype was detected ten times or more. V and J are TRBV7-3 and TRBJ1-6; D is possibly TRBD1 (5 bases). The CDR3 spans 15 residues. Trimming took off 5 bases at V and 9 bases at J, with 17 bases between the two ends. Looked up from germline, CDR1 is SGHTA and CDR2 is FQGTGA. The CDR3 reads CASSPGGTSASPLHF. CDR3 nucleotides: TGTGCCAGCAGCCCTGGGGGGACCTCGGCTTCACCCCTCCACTTT.

This clonotype was observed many times. The chain has TRBV28 and TRBJ2-1, with 8 bases that match TRBD2. The CDR3 contains 13 residues. Germline CDR1 and CDR2: MDHEN and SYDVKM. The V and J ends lost 6 bases and 4 bases, in that order; junction bases with no gene match: 2. CDR3: CASRAGAYNEQFF. Here the CDR3 DNA reads TGTGCCAGCAGAGCGGGAGCTTACAATGAGCAGTTCTTC.

By proportion, this clonotype is medium-sized (0.01 to 0.1%). DNA for the CDR3: TGTGCCAGCAGTTTCCCAGGGAACGACAATGAGCAGTTCTTC. Amino acids: CASSFPGNDNEQFF. V and J are TRBV12-3 or TRBV12-4 and TRBJ2-1; tentative D call: TRBD1 (5 bases). V was cut by 3 bases and J by 5 bases, with 11 bases left in between. CDR3 length equals 14 residues.

By share, this clonotype ranks as medium-sized. V gene TRBV12-3 or TRBV12-4 combines with J gene TRBJ2-3; 7 positions match TRBD2. V gave up 3 bases and J gave up 6 bases; unmatched junction bases: 6. CDR3 length: 14 residues. The CDR3: CASSFGLVGDTQYF. The CDR3 nucleotides read TGTGCCAGCAGTTTTGGACTAGTCGGTGATACGCAGTATTTT.

This clonotype is judged medium-sized (0.01 to 0.1%). The rearrangement links TRBV19 to TRBJ1-5; D is unresolved. Germline V CDR1 and CDR2: LNHDA, SQIVND (reference sequence). This CDR3 has 16 residues. The germline V and J ends were trimmed by 5 bases and 0 bases, with 14 bases remaining between them. Here the CDR3 DNA reads TGTGCCAGTAGTCTTGGGGTCCTTGGTAGCAATCAGCCCCAGCATTTT. Its translation: CASSLGVLGSNQPQHF.

DNA for the CDR3: TGTGCTAGTACGGGACAGGGCCCCTACGAGCAGTACTTC. Protein product: CASTGQGPYEQYF. This chain links TRBV12-5 with TRBJ2-7; 9 bases agree with TRBD1. The germline gives CDR1 LGHNT, CDR2 FRNRAP. This CDR3 comprises 13 residues. Trimming removed 8 bases from V and 2 bases from J; junction bases left unmatched: 4.

The chain is built from TRBV9 and TRBJ2-1, with 9 bases identical to TRBD2. V shed 2 bases and J 0 bases; nucleotides not matched to a gene: 3. The CDR3 sequence is 16 residues long. The germline gives CDR1 SGDLS, CDR2 YYNGEE. The CDR3 is CASSVLAGSSYNEQFF. As DNA, the CDR3 is TGTGCCAGCAGCGTTCTAGCGGGATCCTCCTACAATGAGCAGTTCTTC.

Concerning this clonotype: At one end, the junction sequence differs from germline, possibly due to a read error. The V gene is TRBV6-5, the J gene TRBJ2-1, with 7 bases that match TRBD2. The CDR3 consists of 16 residues. Germline V gene data show CDR1 as MNHEY and CDR2 as SVGAGI. The CDR3 reads CTSSYSPGEGINEQFF. The CDR3 nucleotides are TGTACCAGCAGTTACTCGCCGGGGGAGGGTATAAATGAGCAGTTCTTC.

This clonotype was picked up many times. The V gene is TRBV28, the J gene TRBJ1-2, with D perhaps TRBD1 (5 bases). The CDR3 length is 13 residues. Germline V gene data show CDR1 as MDHEN and CDR2 as SYDVKM. Trimming took 2 bases from V and 8 from J, leaving 12 bases between them. The CDR3 DNA sequence: TGTGCCAGCAGTTTACGAGGGGTTGGCGGCTACACCTTC. Translated, it gives CASSLRGVGGYTF.

By share, this clonotype ranks as medium-sized. V usage is TRBV12-3 or TRBV12-4 and J usage is TRBJ1-1; D is uncertain. Trimming took 3 bases from V and 11 from J, leaving 16 bases between them. This CDR3 comprises 13 residues. CDR3 region: CASSFRAGRLAFF. CDR3 sequence (DNA): TGTGCCAGCAGTTTCAGAGCCGGCCGACTTGCTTTCTTT.

This clonotype is medium-sized (0.01 to 0.1%) within its sample. CDR3 DNA sequence: TGTGCCAGCAGCCCAAGGGGCCAGGACTATGGCTACACCTTC. Its translation is CASSPRGQDYGYTF. The rearrangement links TRBV12-3 or TRBV12-4 to TRBJ1-2, with TRBD1 as a possible D gene (5 bases). V was trimmed by 6 bases and J by 3 bases, leaving 14 bases between them. CDR3 length equals 14 residues.

This chain uses TRBV12-3 or TRBV12-4 with TRBJ2-7; D is perhaps TRBD1 or TRBD2 (5 bases each). V was cut by 6 bases and J by 7 bases, with 16 bases left in between. The CDR3 has 13 residues. CDR3 region: CASSEGRFSEQYF. The DNA for the CDR3 is TGTGCCAGCAGCGAGGGACGGTTCTCTGAGCAGTACTTC.

The chain carries TRBV7-2 and TRBJ1-1; D unresolved. CDR1 is SGHTA, CDR2 FQGNSA, per germline. Deletions cut 3 bases from V and 4 bases from J, with 9 bases between. The CDR3 is 13 residues long. This chain's CDR3 is CASSFSVGTEAFF. The CDR3 DNA sequence: TGTGCCAGCAGCTTTTCGGTGGGCACTGAAGCTTTCTTT.

In its sample, this clonotype is medium-sized. This chain uses TRBV7-9 with TRBJ2-1, with D unresolved. The CDR3 extends over 13 amino acids. V shed 4 bases and J shed 9 bases, with 13 bases lying between them. CDR1 is SEHNR and CDR2 is FQNEAQ in the germline V gene (reference sequence). CDR3 amino acids: CASSSVGYGEQFF. CDR3 bases: TGTGCCAGCAGCTCCGTGGGGTATGGTGAGCAGTTCTTC. Using reference TRBV7-9 and TRBJ2-1 for the parts outside the CDR3, the full variable domain is DTGVSQNPRHKITKRGQNVTFRCDPISEHNRLYWYRQTLGQGPEFLTYFQNEAQLEKSRLLSDRFSAERPKGSFSTLEIQRTEQGDSAMYLCASSSVGYGEQFFGPGTRLTVL.

This clonotype is classed as medium-sized. The rearrangement links TRBV7-9 to TRBJ1-2; TRBD1 matches 12 bases. This CDR3 comprises 14 residues. V was clipped by 4 bases and J by 6 bases; unmatched bases: 3. CDR1 and CDR2 from the germline V gene are SEHNR and FQNEAQ (reference sequence). Here the CDR3 DNA reads TGTGCCAGCAGCTGGGGGGACAGGGGGCATGGCTACACCTTC. It is translated as CASSWGDRGHGYTF.

Relative to its sample, this clonotype is medium-sized. This chain joins TRBV29-1 and TRBJ1-3; D gene unclear. Trimming cost V 4 bases and J 0 bases, with 4 bases left between them. The CDR3 runs to 12 residues. The V gene's germline CDR1 is SQVTM and CDR2 ANQGSEA. CDR3 amino acids: CSVGSSGNTIYF. CDR3 DNA sequence: TGCAGCGTTGGAAGCTCTGGAAACACCATATATTTT. The full variable domain, with the rest looked up from reference TRBV29-1 and TRBJ1-3, is SAVISQKPSRDICQRGTSLTIQCQVDSQVTMMFWYRQQPGQSLTLIATANQGSEATYESGFVIDKFPISRPNLTFSTLTVSNMSPEDSSIYLCSVGSSGNTIYFGEGSWLTVV.

By its share, this clonotype is medium-sized. The chain has TRBV12-3 or TRBV12-4 and TRBJ2-1; 7 nucleotides line up with TRBD2. The CDR3 is 13 amino acids. V dropped 8 bases and J dropped 12; count of bases not matched to a gene: 13. The CDR3 loop is CASVVGTGEGQFF. The CDR3 DNA reads as TGTGCCAGCGTCGTCGGGACTGGGGAGGGGCAGTTCTTC.

This clonotype is deemed medium-sized. The chain couples TRBV7-2 to TRBJ1-1; no clear D gene. This CDR3 is built from 16 residues. Germline lookup yields CDR1 SGHTA and CDR2 FQGNSA. V was cut by 2 bases and J by 0 bases, with 13 bases left in between. The chain's CDR3 is CASSLSAGRMNTEAFF. The CDR3 DNA is TGTGCCAGCAGCTTAAGTGCAGGACGCATGAACACTGAAGCTTTCTTT. The whole variable domain, filled in from reference TRBV7-2 and TRBJ1-1, reads GAGVSQSPSNKVTEKGKDVELRCDPISGHTALYWYRQSLGQGLEFLIYFQGNSAPDKSGLPSDRFSAERTGGSVSTLTIQRTQQEDSAVYLCASSLSAGRMNTEAFFGQGTRLTVV.

The chain links TRBV2 to TRBJ1-2, with 7 bases matching TRBD1. This CDR3 spans 13 amino acids. V shed 8 bases, J shed 7 bases, and the junction held 10 bases outside the gene matches. Germline CDR1 is SNHLY and CDR2 is FYNNEI. CDR3 nucleotides: TGTGCCAGCGGAGAACAGGGGAGGAGTGGCTACACCTTC. Its protein product is CASGEQGRSGYTF.

This clonotype was detected ten times or more. The chain uses TRBV5-1 and TRBJ2-3; D is unclear. Germline V lookup: CDR1 SGHRS, CDR2 YFSETQ. CDR3 size: 16 residues. V was trimmed by 0 bases and J by 2 bases, leaving 13 bases between them. CDR3 nucleotide sequence: TGCGCCAGCAGCTTGGAAGGTCGCGGAAACACAGATACGCAGTATTTT. It translates to CASSLEGRGNTDTQYF.

A few counts support this clonotype. The genes are TRBV27 and TRBJ2-7, with D possibly TRBD1 on 5 matching bases. Germline CDR1 and CDR2: MNHEY and SMNVEV (reference sequence). Trimming took 5 bases from V and 0 from J, leaving 29 bases between them. The CDR3 has 20 amino acids. The CDR3 region has the DNA TGTGCCAGCAGTACCTACATTCCAGGGCGGCAGGCCACGTACTCCTACGAGCAGTACTTC. Its translation is CASSTYIPGRQATYSYEQYF.

This clonotype turned up a few times. The V call is TRBV6-5, the J call TRBJ1-3; the match to TRBD1 covers 9 bases. The V and J ends lost 9 bases and 7 bases, in that order; junction bases with no gene match: 10. CDR3 length: 14 residues. Per the germline V gene, CDR1 is MNHEY and CDR2 is SVGAGI. The CDR3 nucleotides read TGTGCCAGTTCCCGGGACAGGGCTTGGAACACCATATATTTT. It yields the protein CASSRDRAWNTIYF.

The CDR3 loop reads CASSQVRPQETQYF. The CDR3 DNA reads as TGTGCCAGCAGCCAAGTTCGGCCACAAGAGACCCAGTACTTC. The chain has TRBV3-1 and TRBJ2-5; D is ambiguous. This CDR3 has 14 amino acids. The ends were cut back, 1 base at V and 2 bases at J, with 8 bases in the middle. The V gene's germline CDR1 is LGHDT and CDR2 YNNKEL (reference sequence).

By share, this clonotype ranks as medium-sized. The chain recombines TRBV5-1 with TRBJ2-2; D is unclear. Trimming left V 8 bases short and J 7 bases short, with 9 bases between. The CDR3 extends over 11 amino acids. The germline V gene has CDR1 SGHRS and CDR2 YFSETQ. In nucleotides, the CDR3 is TGCGCCAGTCTCCGTGGCGGGGAGCTGTTTTTT. Protein: CASLRGGELFF. Using reference TRBV5-1 and TRBJ2-2 for the parts outside the CDR3, the full variable domain is KAGVTQTPRYLIKTRGQQVTLSCSPISGHRSVSWYQQTPGQGLQFLFEYFSETQRNKGNFPGRFSGRQFSNSRSEMNVSTLELGDSALYLCASLRGGELFFGEGSRLTVL.

By share, this clonotype counts as medium-sized. V gene TRBV19 combines with J gene TRBJ2-4; 7 nucleotides line up with TRBD2. Germline values: CDR1 LNHDA, CDR2 SQIVND (reference sequence). Germline trimming cut 5 bases from V and 6 bases from J; bases unmatched to any gene: 7. CDR3 size: 14 residues. The CDR3 DNA reads TGTGCCAGTAGTTTGCGGGAGCGCGGAAACATTCAGTACTTC. It codes for CASSLRERGNIQYF.

This clonotype was counted only a few times. J is TRBJ2-7 and V is TRBV7-8, with D uncertain. The CDR3 length is 12 residues. V lost 3 bases, J lost 4 bases, and 7 bases lay in between. The germline gives CDR1 SGHVS, CDR2 FQNEAQ. The CDR3 spells CASSFTGYEQYF. The CDR3 DNA reads as TGTGCCAGCAGCTTCACCGGATACGAGCAGTACTTC.